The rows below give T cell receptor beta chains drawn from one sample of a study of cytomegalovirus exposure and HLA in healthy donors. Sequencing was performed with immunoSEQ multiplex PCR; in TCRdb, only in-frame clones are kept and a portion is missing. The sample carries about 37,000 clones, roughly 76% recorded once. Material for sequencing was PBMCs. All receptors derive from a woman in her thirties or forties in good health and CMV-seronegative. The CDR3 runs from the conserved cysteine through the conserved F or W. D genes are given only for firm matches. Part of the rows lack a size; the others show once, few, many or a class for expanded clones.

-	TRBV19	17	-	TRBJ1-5	CASSIWSRRISNQPQHF	TGTGCCAGTAGTATTTGGAGCCGACGGATTAGCAATCAGCCCCAGCATTTT
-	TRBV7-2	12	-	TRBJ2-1	CASSLTYNEQFF	TGTGCCAGCAGTTTAACTTACAATGAGCAGTTCTTC
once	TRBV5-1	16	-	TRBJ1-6	CASSEQGSTYNSPLHF	TGCGCCAGCAGCGAACAGGGAAGCACATATAATTCACCCCTCCACTTT
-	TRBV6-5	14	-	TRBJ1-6	CASSRDTAGSPLHF	TGTGCCAGCTCCAGGGACACCGCGGGTTCACCCCTCCACTTT
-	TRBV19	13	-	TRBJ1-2	CASTGNRAAGYTF	TGTGCCAGTACGGGGAACAGGGCGGCTGGCTACACCTTC
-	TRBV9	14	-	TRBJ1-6	CASSVGRDNSPLHF	TGTGCCAGCAGCGTAGGCCGAGATAATTCACCCCTCCACTTT
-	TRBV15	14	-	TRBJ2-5	CATSRSNREETQYF	TGTGCCACCAGCAGATCGAACAGGGAAGAGACCCAGTACTTC
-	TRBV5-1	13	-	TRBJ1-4	CASRGGDNEKLFF	TGCGCCAGCAGGGGGGGAGATAATGAAAAACTGTTTTTT
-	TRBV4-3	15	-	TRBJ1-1	CASSKREEGGTEAFF	TGCGCCAGCAGCAAAAGAGAGGAGGGAGGGACTGAAGCTTTCTTT
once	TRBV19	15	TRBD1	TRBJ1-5	CASSIDRGSNQPQHF	TGTGCCAGTAGTATCGACAGGGGTAGCAATCAGCCCCAGCATTTT
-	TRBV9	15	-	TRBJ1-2	CASSAASPKNYGYTF	TGTGCCAGCAGCGCCGCCTCCCCTAAAAACTATGGCTACACCTTC
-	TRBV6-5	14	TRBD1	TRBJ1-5	CASSRGTVNQPQHF	TGTGCCAGCAGTCGCGGGACAGTCAATCAGCCCCAGCATTTT
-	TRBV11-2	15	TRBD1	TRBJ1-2	CASSLGWGQGYGYTF	TGTGCCAGCAGCTTAGGATGGGGACAGGGATATGGCTACACCTTC
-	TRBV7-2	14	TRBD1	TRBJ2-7	CASSLRGQTYEQYF	TGTGCCAGCAGCTTAAGGGGACAGACCTACGAGCAGTACTTC
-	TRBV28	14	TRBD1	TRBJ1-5	CASSKGTGEQPQHF	TGTGCCAGCAGTAAGGGTACAGGGGAACAGCCCCAGCATTTT
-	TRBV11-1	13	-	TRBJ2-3	CASRPRDLNTQYF	TGTGCCAGCAGACCTCGGGACTTGAATACGCAGTATTTT
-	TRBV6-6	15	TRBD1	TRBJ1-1	CASSRDRGQRTEAFF	TGTGCCAGCAGTCGGGACAGGGGGCAAAGGACTGAAGCTTTCTTT
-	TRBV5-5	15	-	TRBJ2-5	CASSLESEKRRTQYF	TGTGCCAGCAGCTTGGAGTCGGAGAAGAGGAGGACCCAGTACTTC
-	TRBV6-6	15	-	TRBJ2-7	CASSALAQSSYEQYF	TGTGCCAGCAGTGCCTTAGCGCAGAGCTCCTACGAGCAGTACTTC
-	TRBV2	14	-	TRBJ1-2	CASSALTGNYGYTF	TGTGCCAGCAGTGCCCTCACAGGGAACTATGGCTACACCTTC
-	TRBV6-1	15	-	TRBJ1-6	CASGKSQGLNSPLHF	TGTGCCAGCGGGAAATCACAGGGTCTTAATTCACCCCTCCACTTT
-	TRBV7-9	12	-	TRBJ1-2	CASSFQNYGYTF	TGTGCCAGCAGCTTCCAAAACTATGGCTACACCTTC
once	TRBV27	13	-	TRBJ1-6	CASSLSGSSPLHF	TGTGCCAGCAGTTTATCTGGGAGTTCACCCCTCCACTTT
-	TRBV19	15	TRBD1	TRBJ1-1	CASRTDREGNTEAFF	TGTGCCAGTAGAACGGACAGGGAGGGGAACACTGAAGCTTTCTTT
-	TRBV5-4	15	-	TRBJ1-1	CASSLPTAGETEAFF	TGTGCCAGCAGCTTGCCGACGGCAGGGGAGACTGAAGCTTTCTTT
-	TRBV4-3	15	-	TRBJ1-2	CASSWEGRANYGYTF	TGCGCCAGCAGTTGGGAAGGGAGGGCTAACTATGGCTACACCTTC
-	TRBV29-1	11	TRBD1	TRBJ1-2	CSVTGGYGYTF	TGCAGCGTAACAGGGGGCTATGGCTACACCTTC
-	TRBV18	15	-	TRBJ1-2	CASSPEFLWLGLYTF	TGTGCCAGCTCACCCGAATTCTTGTGGCTCGGACTCTACACCTTC
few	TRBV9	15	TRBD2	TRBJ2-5	CASSLSGGARETQYF	TGTGCCAGCAGTCTTAGCGGGGGGGCCAGAGAGACCCAGTACTTC
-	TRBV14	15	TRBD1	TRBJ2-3	CASSHPRQGKDTQYF	TGTGCCAGCAGCCATCCACGACAGGGCAAAGATACGCAGTATTTT
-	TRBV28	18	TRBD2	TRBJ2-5	CASSFRLAGGGEKETQYF	TGTGCCAGCAGTTTTAGACTAGCGGGGGGCGGGGAGAAAGAGACCCAGTACTTC
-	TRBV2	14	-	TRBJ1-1	CASTSSDSDTEAFF	TGTGCCAGCACCTCCTCAGACTCAGACACTGAAGCTTTCTTT
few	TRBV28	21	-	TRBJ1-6	CASSLVRPRSPHSSYNSPLHF	TGTGCCAGCAGTTTAGTTCGCCCCCGGAGCCCACATAGCTCCTATAATTCACCCCTCCACTTT
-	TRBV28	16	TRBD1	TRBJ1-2	CASSSVGGESNYGYTF	TGTGCCAGCAGTTCGGTAGGGGGCGAATCTAACTATGGCTACACCTTC
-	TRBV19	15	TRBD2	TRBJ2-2	CASKRGGRGTGELFF	TGTGCCAGTAAGCGCGGGGGGCGGGGCACCGGGGAGCTGTTTTTT
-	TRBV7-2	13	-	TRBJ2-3	CASSLVGPDTQYF	TGTGCCAGCAGCTTAGTGGGGCCAGATACGCAGTATTTT
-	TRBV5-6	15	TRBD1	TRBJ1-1	CASSFGTGGYTEAFF	TGTGCCAGCAGCTTCGGGACAGGGGGATACACTGAAGCTTTCTTT
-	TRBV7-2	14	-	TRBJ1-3	CASSTISSGNTIYF	TGTGCCAGCAGCACTATTAGCTCTGGAAACACCATATATTTT
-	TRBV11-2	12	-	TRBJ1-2	CASSHWGEGYTF	TGTGCCAGCAGCCATTGGGGGGAAGGCTACACCTTC
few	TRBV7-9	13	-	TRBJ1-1	CASSLGQNTEAFF	TGTGCCAGCAGCTTAGGGCAGAACACTGAAGCTTTCTTT
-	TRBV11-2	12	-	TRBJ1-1	CASSLVSGGAFF	TGTGCCAGCAGCTTAGTTTCGGGGGGAGCTTTCTTT
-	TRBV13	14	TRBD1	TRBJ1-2	CASSAGQGVDGYTF	TGTGCCAGCAGCGCTGGACAGGGGGTGGATGGCTACACCTTC
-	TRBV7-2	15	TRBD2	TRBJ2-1	CASSRLAGGRNEQFF	TGTGCCAGCAGCAGACTAGCGGGGGGGCGCAATGAGCAGTTCTTC
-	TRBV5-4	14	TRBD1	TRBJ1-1	CASSLRQGNTEAFF	TGTGCCAGCAGCTTGCGACAGGGAAACACTGAAGCTTTCTTT
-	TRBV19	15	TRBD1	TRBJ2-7	CASSPRQGANYEQYF	TGTGCCAGTAGTCCCAGACAGGGGGCCAACTACGAGCAGTACTTC
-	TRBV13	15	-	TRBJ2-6	CASSFKVSGANALTF	TGTGCCAGCAGCTTCAAAGTCTCTGGGGCCAACGCCCTGACTTTC
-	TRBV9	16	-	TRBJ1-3	CASSVDWGTSGNTIYF	TGTGCCAGCAGCGTAGATTGGGGGACTTCTGGAAACACCATATATTTT
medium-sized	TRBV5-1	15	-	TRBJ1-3	CASSLAQGTGNTIYF	TGCGCCAGCAGCTTGGCTCAGGGAACTGGAAACACCATATATTTT
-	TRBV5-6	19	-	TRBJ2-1	CASSLEVSRDWYGYNEQFF	TGTGCCAGCAGCTTGGAAGTGAGCAGGGATTGGTACGGGTACAATGAGCAGTTCTTC
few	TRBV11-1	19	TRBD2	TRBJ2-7	CASSLGWTSGDAFLGEQYF	TGTGCCAGCAGCTTAGGATGGACTAGCGGGGACGCCTTCCTCGGGGAGCAGTACTTC
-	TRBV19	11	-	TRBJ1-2	CASRAVYGYTF	TGTGCCAGTAGAGCGGTCTATGGCTACACCTTC
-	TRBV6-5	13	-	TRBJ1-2	CASSYTAGRGYTF	TGTGCCAGCAGTTATACAGCAGGGCGAGGCTACACCTTC